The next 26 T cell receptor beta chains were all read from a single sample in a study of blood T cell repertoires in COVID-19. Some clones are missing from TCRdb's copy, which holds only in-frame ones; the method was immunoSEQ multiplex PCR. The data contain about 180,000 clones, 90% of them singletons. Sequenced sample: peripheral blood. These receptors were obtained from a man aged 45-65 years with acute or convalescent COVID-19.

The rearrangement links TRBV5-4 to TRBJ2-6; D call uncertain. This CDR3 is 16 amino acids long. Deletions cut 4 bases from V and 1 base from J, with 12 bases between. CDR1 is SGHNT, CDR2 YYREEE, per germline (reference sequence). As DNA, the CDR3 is TGTGCCAGCAGCCCTTTTACCCAGTCTGGGGCCAACGTCCTGACTTTC. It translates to CASSPFTQSGANVLTF.

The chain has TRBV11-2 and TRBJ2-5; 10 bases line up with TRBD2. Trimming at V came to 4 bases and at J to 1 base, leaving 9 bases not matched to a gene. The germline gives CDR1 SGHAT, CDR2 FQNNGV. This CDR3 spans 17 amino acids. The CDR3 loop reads CASSSEPSGSIQETQYF. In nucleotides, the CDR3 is TGTGCCAGCAGCTCCGAGCCTAGCGGGAGTATCCAAGAGACCCAGTACTTC.

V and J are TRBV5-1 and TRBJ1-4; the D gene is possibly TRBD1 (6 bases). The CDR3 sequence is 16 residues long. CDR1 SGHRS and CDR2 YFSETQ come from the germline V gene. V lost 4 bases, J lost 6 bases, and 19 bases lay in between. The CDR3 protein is CASSPSSGTTHEKLFF. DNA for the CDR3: TGCGCCAGCAGCCCCTCTTCCGGGACAACACATGAAAAACTGTTTTTT.

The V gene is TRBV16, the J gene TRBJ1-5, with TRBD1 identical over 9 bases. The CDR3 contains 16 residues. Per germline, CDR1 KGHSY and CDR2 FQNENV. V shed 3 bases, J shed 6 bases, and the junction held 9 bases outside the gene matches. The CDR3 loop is CASSQSGQGTGQPQHF. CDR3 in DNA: TGTGCCAGCAGCCAGAGTGGACAGGGGACTGGTCAGCCCCAGCATTTT.

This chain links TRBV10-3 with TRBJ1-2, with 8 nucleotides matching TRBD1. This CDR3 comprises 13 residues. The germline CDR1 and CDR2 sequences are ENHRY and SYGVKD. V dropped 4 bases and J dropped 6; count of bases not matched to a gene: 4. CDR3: CAISGGQADGYTF. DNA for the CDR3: TGTGCCATCAGTGGGGGACAGGCCGATGGCTACACCTTC.

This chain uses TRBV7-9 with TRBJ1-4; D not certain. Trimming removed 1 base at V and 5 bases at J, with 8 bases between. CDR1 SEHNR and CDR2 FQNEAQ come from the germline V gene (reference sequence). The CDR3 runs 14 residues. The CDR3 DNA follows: TGTGCCAGCAGCTTAGAACATAAAAATGAAAAACTGTTTTTT. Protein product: CASSLEHKNEKLFF.

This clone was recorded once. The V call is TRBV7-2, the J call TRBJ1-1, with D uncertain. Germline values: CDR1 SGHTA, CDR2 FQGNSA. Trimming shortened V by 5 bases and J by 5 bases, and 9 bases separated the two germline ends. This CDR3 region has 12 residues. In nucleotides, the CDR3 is TGTGCCAGCAGCCCCACTTGGACTGAAGCTTTCTTT. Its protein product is CASSPTWTEAFF.

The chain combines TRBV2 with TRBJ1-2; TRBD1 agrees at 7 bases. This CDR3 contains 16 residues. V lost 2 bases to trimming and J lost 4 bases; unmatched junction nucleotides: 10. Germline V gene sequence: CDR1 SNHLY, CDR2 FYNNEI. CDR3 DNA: TGTGCCAGCAGTGAACGGGTTGACAGGGTGAGCTATGGCTACACCTTC. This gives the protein CASSERVDRVSYGYTF.

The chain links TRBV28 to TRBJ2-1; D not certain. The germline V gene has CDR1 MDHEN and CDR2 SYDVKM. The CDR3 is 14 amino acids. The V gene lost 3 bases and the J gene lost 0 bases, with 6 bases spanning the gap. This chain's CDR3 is CASSFLRSYNEQFF. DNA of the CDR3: TGTGCCAGCAGTTTTTTGCGCTCCTACAATGAGCAGTTCTTC.

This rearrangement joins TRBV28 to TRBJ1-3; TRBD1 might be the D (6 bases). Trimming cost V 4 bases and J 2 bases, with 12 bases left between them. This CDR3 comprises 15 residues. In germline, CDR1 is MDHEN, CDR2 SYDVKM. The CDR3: CASSSPQGPGNTIYF. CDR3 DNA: TGTGCCAGCAGTTCCCCCCAGGGGCCTGGAAACACCATATATTTT. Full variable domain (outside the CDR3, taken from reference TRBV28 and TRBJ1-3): DVKVTQSSRYLVKRTGEKVFLECVQDMDHENMFWYRQDPGLGLRLIYFSYDVKMKEKGDIPEGYSVSREKKERFSLILESASTNQTSMYLCASSSPQGPGNTIYFGEGSWLTVV.

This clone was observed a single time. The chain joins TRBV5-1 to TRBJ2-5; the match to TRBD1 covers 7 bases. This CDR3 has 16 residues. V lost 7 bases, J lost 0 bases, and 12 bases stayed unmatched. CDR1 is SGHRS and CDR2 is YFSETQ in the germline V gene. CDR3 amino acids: CASRLKPGQYQETQYF. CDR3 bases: TGCGCCAGCCGATTAAAGCCGGGACAGTACCAAGAGACCCAGTACTTC.

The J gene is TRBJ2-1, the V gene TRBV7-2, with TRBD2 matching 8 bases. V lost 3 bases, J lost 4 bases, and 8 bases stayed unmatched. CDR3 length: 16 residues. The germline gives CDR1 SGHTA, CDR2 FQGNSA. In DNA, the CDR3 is TGTGCCAGCAGCTTCCTTGGAGCGGGAGCATACAATGAGCAGTTCTTC. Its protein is CASSFLGAGAYNEQFF. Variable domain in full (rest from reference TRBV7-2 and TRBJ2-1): GAGVSQSPSNKVTEKGKDVELRCDPISGHTALYWYRQSLGQGLEFLIYFQGNSAPDKSGLPSDRFSAERTGGSVSTLTIQRTQQEDSAVYLCASSFLGAGAYNEQFFGPGTRLTVL.

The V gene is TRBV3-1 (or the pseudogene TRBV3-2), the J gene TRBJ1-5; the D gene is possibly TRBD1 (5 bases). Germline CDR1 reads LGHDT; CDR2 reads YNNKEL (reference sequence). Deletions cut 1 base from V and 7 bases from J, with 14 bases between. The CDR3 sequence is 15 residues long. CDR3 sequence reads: CASSQGREEYQPQHF. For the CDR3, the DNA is TGTGCCAGCAGCCAAGGCAGGGAAGAATACCAGCCCCAGCATTTT.

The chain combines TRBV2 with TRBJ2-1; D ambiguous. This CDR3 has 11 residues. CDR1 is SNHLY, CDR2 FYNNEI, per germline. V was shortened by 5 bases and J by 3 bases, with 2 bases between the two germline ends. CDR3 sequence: CASSLYNEQFF. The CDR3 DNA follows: TGTGCCAGCAGTCTCTACAATGAGCAGTTCTTC.

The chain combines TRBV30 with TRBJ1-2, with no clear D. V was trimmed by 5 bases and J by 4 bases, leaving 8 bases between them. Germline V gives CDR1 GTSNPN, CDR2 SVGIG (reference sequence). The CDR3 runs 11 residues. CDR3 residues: CAWGNSYGYTF. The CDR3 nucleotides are TGTGCCTGGGGAAATAGCTATGGCTACACCTTC.

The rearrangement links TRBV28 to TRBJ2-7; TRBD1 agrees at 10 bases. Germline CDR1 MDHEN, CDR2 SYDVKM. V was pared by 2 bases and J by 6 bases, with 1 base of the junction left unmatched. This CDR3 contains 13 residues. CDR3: CASSLGDRGEQYV. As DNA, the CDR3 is TGTGCCAGCAGTTTAGGGGACAGGGGCGAGCAGTACGTC.

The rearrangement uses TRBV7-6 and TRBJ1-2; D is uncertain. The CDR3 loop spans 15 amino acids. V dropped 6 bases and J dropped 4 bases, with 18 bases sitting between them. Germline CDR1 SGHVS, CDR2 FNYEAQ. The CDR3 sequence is CASRPFTLGGYGYTF. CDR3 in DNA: TGTGCCAGCAGGCCTTTCACCCTAGGCGGCTATGGCTACACCTTC.

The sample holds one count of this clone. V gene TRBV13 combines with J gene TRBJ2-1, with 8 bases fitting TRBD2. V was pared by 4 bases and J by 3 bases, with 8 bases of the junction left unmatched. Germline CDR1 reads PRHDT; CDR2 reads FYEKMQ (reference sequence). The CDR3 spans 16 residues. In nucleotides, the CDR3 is TGTGCCAGCAGCTCAGCGGGGGCTTTTTTCTACAATGAGCAGTTCTTC. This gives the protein CASSSAGAFFYNEQFF.

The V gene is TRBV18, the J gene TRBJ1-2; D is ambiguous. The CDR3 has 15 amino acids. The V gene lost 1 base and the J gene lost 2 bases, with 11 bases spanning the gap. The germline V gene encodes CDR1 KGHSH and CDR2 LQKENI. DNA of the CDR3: TGTGCCAGCTCACCACGGGCAGCCCTGAACTATGGCTACACCTTC. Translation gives CASSPRAALNYGYTF.

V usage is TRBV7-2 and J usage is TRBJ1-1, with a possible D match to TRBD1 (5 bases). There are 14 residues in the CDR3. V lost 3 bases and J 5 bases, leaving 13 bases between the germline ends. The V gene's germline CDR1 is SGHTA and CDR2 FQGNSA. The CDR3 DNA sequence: TGTGCCAGCAGCTTCGGGGGGTGGAAGACTGAAGCTTTCTTT. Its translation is CASSFGGWKTEAFF.

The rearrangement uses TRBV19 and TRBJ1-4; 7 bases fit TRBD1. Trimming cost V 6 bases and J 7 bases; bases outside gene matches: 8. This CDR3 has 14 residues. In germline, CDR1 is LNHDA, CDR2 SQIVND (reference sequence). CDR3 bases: TGTGCCAGTAGCATACAGGGGTTCGGTGAAAAACTGTTTTTT. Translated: CASSIQGFGEKLFF.

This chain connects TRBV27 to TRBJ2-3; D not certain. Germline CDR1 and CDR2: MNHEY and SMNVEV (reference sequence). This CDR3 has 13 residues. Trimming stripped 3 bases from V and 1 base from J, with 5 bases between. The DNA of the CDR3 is TGTGCCAGCAGTTTCTTTGGCACAGATACGCAGTATTTT. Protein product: CASSFFGTDTQYF.

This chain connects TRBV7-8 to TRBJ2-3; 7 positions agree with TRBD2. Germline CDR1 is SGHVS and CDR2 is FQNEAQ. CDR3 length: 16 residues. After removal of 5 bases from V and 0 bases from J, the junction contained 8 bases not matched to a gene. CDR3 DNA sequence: TGTGCCAGCAGCCCCCGGACTAGACTTAGCACAGATACGCAGTATTTT. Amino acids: CASSPRTRLSTDTQYF.

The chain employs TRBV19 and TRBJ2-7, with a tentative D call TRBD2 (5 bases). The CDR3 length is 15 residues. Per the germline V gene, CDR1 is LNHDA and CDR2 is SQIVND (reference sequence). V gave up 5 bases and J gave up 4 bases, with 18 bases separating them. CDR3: CASSYDPNGIYEQYF. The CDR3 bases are TGTGCCAGTAGTTATGACCCAAACGGGATTTACGAGCAGTACTTC.

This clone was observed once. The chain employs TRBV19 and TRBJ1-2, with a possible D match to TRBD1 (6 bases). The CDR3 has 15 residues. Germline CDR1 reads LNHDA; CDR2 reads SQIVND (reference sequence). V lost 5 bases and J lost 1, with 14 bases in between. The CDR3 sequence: CASSHRDTYNYGYTF. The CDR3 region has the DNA TGTGCCAGTAGTCACCGGGACACCTATAACTATGGCTACACCTTC.

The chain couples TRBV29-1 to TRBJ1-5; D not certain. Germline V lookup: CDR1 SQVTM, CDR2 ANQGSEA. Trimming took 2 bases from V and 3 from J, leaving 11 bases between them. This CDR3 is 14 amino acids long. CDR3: CSVERATFNQPQHF. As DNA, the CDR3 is TGCAGCGTTGAAAGAGCCACTTTCAATCAGCCCCAGCATTTT.